This entry describes one TCR beta chain. Its antigen is as yet unknown. The data originate from a study of glioma-infiltrating T cells. Using RNA template, CDR3s of TCR alpha and beta were amplified with iRepertoire arm-PCR. A single record per CDR3 protein comes from TCRdb applying MiXCR to the multiplex PCR reads. Here the sample spans about 130,000 distinct CDR3 sequences, more than 20% being singletons. CDR1 and CDR2 from the germline V gene are SEHNR and FQNEAQ (reference sequence). This CDR3 region has 15 residues. Trimming stripped 2 bases from V and 2 bases from J, with 12 bases between. Study-wide results and caveats: Gliomas, especially low-grade, showed above-expected tissue-blood divergence; non-neoplastic patients showed below.

The chain recombines TRBV7-9 with TRBJ1-2; D unresolved. The receptor was isolated from a human donor with low-grade glioma or glioblastoma, undergoing nonglioma brain surgery, or in good health (not recorded which). The sequencing sample was made of glioma tissue, nonneoplastic brain tissue, or PBMCs (not recorded which). In nucleotides, the CDR3 is TGTGCCAGCAGCTTAAGGGATCGGGCCAACTATGGCTACACCTTC. Protein product: CASSLRDRANYGYTF.